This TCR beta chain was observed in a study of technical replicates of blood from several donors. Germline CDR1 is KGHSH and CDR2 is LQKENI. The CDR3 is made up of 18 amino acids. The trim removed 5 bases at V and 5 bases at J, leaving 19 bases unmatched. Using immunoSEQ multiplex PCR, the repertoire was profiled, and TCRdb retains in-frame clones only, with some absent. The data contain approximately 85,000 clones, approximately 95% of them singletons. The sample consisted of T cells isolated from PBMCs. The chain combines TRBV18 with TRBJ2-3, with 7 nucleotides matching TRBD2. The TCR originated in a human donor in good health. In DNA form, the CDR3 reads TGTGCCAGCTCAACCACGTTGGGAGGGGTAAAAGGAGGAGATACGCAGTATTTT. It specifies CASSTTLGGVKGGDTQYF.